These 12 T cell receptor beta chains were sequenced from one sample in a study of T cell repertoires in cytomegalovirus infection. Their antigens are not known. In TCRdb, the reads were re-called with MiXCR into one record per CDR3 protein. The sample consists of roughly 860,000 distinct CDR3 sequences, 32% of them appearing once. The sample was cultured CD8+ T cells from PBMCs, taken from culture after CMV antigen stimulation. The receptors stem from a human donor in good health (CMV status not recorded). Some clones in this sample may be carry-over from other donors' samples.

The chain is built from TRBV7-6 and TRBJ2-5; tentatively, D is TRBD1 (5 bases). Trimming stripped 1 base from V and 5 bases from J, with 11 bases between. Germline assignment: CDR1 SGHVS and CDR2 FNYEAQ. This CDR3 has 14 amino acids. CDR3 in amino acids: CASSLEVGLETQYF. The CDR3 coding sequence is TGTGCCAGCAGCTTAGAGGTGGGGCTGGAGACCCAGTACTTC.

This clonotype was detected only a few times. The V call is TRBV6-5, the J call TRBJ2-7; D gene ambiguous. The CDR3 has 15 residues. V was clipped by 2 bases and J by 0 bases, with 11 bases between them. Germline CDR1 reads MNHEY; CDR2 reads SVGAGI. CDR3 sequence (DNA): TGTGCCAGCAGTTACGGACGGTCGTCCTCCTACGAGCAGTACTTC. Its protein product is CASSYGRSSSYEQYF.

This clonotype was seen only a few times. The chain combines TRBV12-3 or TRBV12-4 with TRBJ1-5, with D perhaps TRBD1 (6 bases). CDR3 length: 15 amino acids. V shed 6 bases and J shed 4 bases, with 16 bases lying between them. The CDR3 spells CASRWGQNLNQPQHF. CDR3 nucleotide sequence: TGTGCCAGCAGGTGGGGGCAGAATCTTAATCAGCCCCAGCATTTT.

The genes are TRBV7-8 and TRBJ1-2; 7 bases map to TRBD1. Germline CDR1 reads SGHVS; CDR2 reads FQNEAQ. Trimming took 5 bases from V and 4 from J; bases not matched to a gene: 16. CDR3 length: 17 amino acids. The CDR3 here is CASSPGAGTDSAYGYTF. As DNA, the CDR3 is TGTGCCAGCAGCCCAGGGGCGGGGACAGATTCTGCCTATGGCTACACCTTC.

This clonotype appeared a few times. V usage is TRBV12-3 or TRBV12-4 and J usage is TRBJ1-2; 7 bases line up with TRBD1. There are 12 residues in the CDR3. V shed 7 bases, J shed 5 bases, and the junction held 4 bases outside the gene matches. CDR3 region: CASTRGDYGYTF. Written as DNA, the CDR3 is TGTGCCAGCACCAGGGGGGATTATGGCTACACCTTC.

This clonotype was seen more than once but under ten times. The chain combines TRBV4-2 with TRBJ1-6; 9 bases map to TRBD1. The CDR3 covers 16 residues. J gave up 10 bases and V 3 bases, and 10 bases lay outside the gene matches. Germline V lookup: CDR1 LGHNA, CDR2 YNFKEQ. CDR3 coding DNA: TGTGCCAGCAGCCAGGTCGGCCGGGACAGGGCATCACCCCTCCACTTT. It encodes CASSQVGRDRASPLHF.

This clonotype was counted between two and nine times. The chain links TRBV9 to TRBJ1-1, with D unclear. Trimming cost V 4 bases and J 8 bases, with 12 bases left between them. CDR3 length: 12 residues. CDR1 SGDLS and CDR2 YYNGEE come from the germline V gene. The CDR3 protein is CASSLIGSEAFF. The CDR3 nucleotides are TGTGCCAGCAGCCTCATCGGGAGCGAAGCTTTCTTT.

This clonotype was picked up many times. This chain joins TRBV7-2 and TRBJ2-1; 11 positions match TRBD2. Germline CDR1 SGHTA, CDR2 FQGNSA. V lost 2 bases to trimming and J lost 7 bases; unmatched junction nucleotides: 13. The CDR3 consists of 18 residues. The CDR3 DNA reads TGTGCCAGCAGCTTATTTCCCTATAGCGGGGGGGCGGGGAATGAGCAGTTCTTC. This encodes CASSLFPYSGGAGNEQFF.

This clonotype was seen repeatedly, ten times or more. The J gene is TRBJ1-1, the V gene TRBV7-2; D not certain. V was cut by 1 base and J by 4 bases, with 16 bases left in between. Per the germline V gene, CDR1 is SGHTA and CDR2 is FQGNSA. There are 16 residues in the CDR3. The CDR3 sequence: CASSLGSPRVGTEAFF. Written as DNA, the CDR3 is TGTGCCAGCAGCTTAGGGAGTCCGAGGGTCGGCACTGAAGCTTTCTTT.

This clonotype was seen a handful of times. The chain links TRBV14 to TRBJ2-5, with D unclear. Trimming stripped 0 bases from V and 5 bases from J, with 7 bases between. The CDR3 totals 13 residues. CDR1 SGHDN and CDR2 FVKESK come from the germline V gene. CDR3: CASSQERRETQYF. The CDR3 DNA reads TGTGCCAGCAGCCAAGAGCGGCGGGAGACCCAGTACTTC.

This clonotype came up a few times. The chain joins TRBV6-4 to TRBJ2-2; TRBD2 matches at 10 bases. The CDR3 loop spans 17 amino acids. Per germline, CDR1 MRHNA and CDR2 SNTAGT. V was pared by 4 bases and J by 1 base, with 6 bases of the junction left unmatched. The CDR3, as DNA: TGTGCCAGCAGTGTAACCAGCGGGGGGGAGAACACCGGGGAGCTGTTTTTT. Its translation is CASSVTSGGENTGELFF.

CDR3 bases: TGCGCCAGCAGCCCAGACAGCTACTATAATTCACCCCTCCACTTT. Protein sequence: CASSPDSYYNSPLHF. The chain employs TRBV5-1 and TRBJ1-6; D may be TRBD1 (5 bases). Germline lookup yields CDR1 SGHRS and CDR2 YFSETQ. Trimming took 4 bases from V and 3 from J, leaving 11 bases between them. This CDR3 contains 15 residues.